This T cell receptor (beta chain) was documented in a study of OX40 agonist ivuxolimab in advanced cancers. Study summary: Ivuxolimab, an antibody acting as an agonist of OX40 (CD134), was used to treat patients. Study-wide findings and caveats: The study observed clonal expansion of CD4+ and CD8+ blood T cells by week 6 at 0.1 to 3.0 mg/kg.

Points on this clone: Its matching antigen is unknown.

Using immunoSEQ multiplex PCR, the repertoire was profiled, and TCRdb retains in-frame clones only, with some absent. The repertoire holds tens of thousands of clones, with 70% to 90% as singletons. Trimming cost V 4 bases and J 7 bases; bases outside gene matches: 11. The CDR3 extends over 16 amino acids. CDR1 is SGHTA, CDR2 FQGNSA, per germline. The chain links TRBV7-2 to TRBJ1-4; 8 bases align to TRBD1. The sequenced sample was CD4+ or CD8+ T cells sorted from blood, obtained in a trial of the OX40 agonist ivuxolimab. This clonotype was sampled from an adult with an advanced solid tumor such as melanoma, head and neck, liver or kidney cancer. As DNA, the CDR3 is TGTGCCAGCAGCTCCCGGACAGGGCATGGGGGTGAAAAACTGTTTTTT. Amino acids: CASSSRTGHGGEKLFF.